The 15 T cell receptor beta chains presented below share a single source sample, sequenced in a study of control samples from healthy donors and cancer patients. TCRdb's copy holds only in-frame clones and misses some; the assay was immunoSEQ multiplex PCR. The sample consists of about 160,000 clones, roughly 90% of them appearing once. Input material: blood. The receptors here all came from a man aged 25-40 years in good health.

The J gene is TRBJ2-5, the V gene TRBV4-2, with TRBD2 identical over 10 bases. This CDR3 region has 20 residues. Germline CDR1 LGHNA, CDR2 YNFKEQ. J was trimmed by 5 bases and V by 0 bases; bases with no gene match: 18. CDR3 sequence (DNA): TGTGCCAGCAGCCAAGATCAGGCTAGCGGGGGCCCACCCTCCAGGGAGACCCAGTACTTC. This encodes CASSQDQASGGPPSRETQYF.

This chain connects TRBV7-3 to TRBJ1-1, with 8 bases aligning to TRBD1. The CDR3 contains 15 residues. Trimming at V came to 5 bases and at J to 5 bases, leaving 10 bases not matched to a gene. Germline lookup yields CDR1 SGHTA and CDR2 FQGTGA. CDR3 in DNA: TGTGCCAGCAGCCCAGGACAGGGTTTAGGGACTGAAGCTTTCTTT. This translates into CASSPGQGLGTEAFF.

The V and J genes are TRBV6-6 and TRBJ2-2; D uncertain. The CDR3 runs 16 residues. Germline values: CDR1 MNHNY, CDR2 SVGAGI (reference sequence). Trimming cost V 5 bases and J 3 bases, with 16 bases left between them. CDR3 in amino acids: CASSAPRPGYTGELFF. CDR3 coding DNA: TGTGCCAGCAGTGCCCCTCGACCAGGCTACACCGGGGAGCTGTTTTTT.

J is TRBJ1-6 and V is TRBV21-1. TRBV21-1 is recorded as a pseudogene. The CDR3 is 13 residues long. The CDR3 coding sequence is TGTGCCAGCAACGAAATGCCACCGCCCCCCCTCCACTTT. Translated, it gives CASNEMPPPPLHF.

This chain joins TRBV29-1 and TRBJ2-1; a weak D match, TRBD2 (5 bases). Trimming removed 8 bases at V and 3 bases at J, with 14 bases between. The CDR3 extends over 13 amino acids. Germline CDR1 reads SQVTM; CDR2 reads ANQGSEA. The CDR3 is CSLHKGSYNEQFF. CDR3 DNA: TGCAGCCTCCACAAAGGGAGCTACAATGAGCAGTTCTTC.

J is TRBJ1-1 and V is TRBV7-9; D is undetermined. Trimming removed 6 bases at V and 4 bases at J, with 9 bases between. Germline CDR1 and CDR2: SEHNR and FQNEAQ (reference sequence). The CDR3 sequence is 12 residues long. The DNA for the CDR3 is TGTGCCAGCAGAATAGGTCGCACTGAAGCTTTCTTT. It encodes CASRIGRTEAFF.

The chain couples TRBV2 to TRBJ2-1; the match to TRBD1 covers 8 bases. Germline CDR1 and CDR2: SNHLY and FYNNEI. The ends lost 10 bases at V and 15 bases at J; junction bases unmatched: 8. The CDR3 is made up of 10 amino acids. For the CDR3, the DNA is TGTGCCACAGGGACAGGTGGACTGTTCTTC. Its translation: CATGTGGLFF.

Here the CDR3 DNA reads TGTGCCAGCAGTGAATCAAGACAGCCAAACTATGGCTACACCTTC. It is translated as CASSESRQPNYGYTF. V gene TRBV6-1 combines with J gene TRBJ1-2, with a weak D call TRBD1 (5 bases). The germline V gene encodes CDR1 MNHNS and CDR2 SASEGT. This CDR3 contains 15 residues. Trimming removed 2 bases at V and 2 bases at J, with 12 bases between.

The gene calls are TRBV11-2 and TRBJ1-5; D is unresolved. The CDR3 extends over 16 amino acids. Trimming took 0 bases from V and 4 from J, leaving 13 bases between them. Germline CDR1 and CDR2: SGHAT and FQNNGV. The DNA of the CDR3 is TGTGCCAGCAGCTTAGATTGGTCCCCGGCGAATCAGCCCCAGCATTTT. Residues: CASSLDWSPANQPQHF.

Details on this clone: The junction does not match germline at one end; this may be a read error. This rearrangement joins TRBV2 to TRBJ2-2; no clear D gene. Looked up from germline, CDR1 is SNHLY and CDR2 is FYNNEI. The CDR3 totals 16 residues. DNA for the CDR3: TGTGTCAGCAGTGAAGTTGGGCCGATTACCACCGGGGAGCTGTTTTTT. Protein sequence: CVSSEVGPITTGELFF. The full variable domain, rest sourced from reference TRBV2 and TRBJ2-2, is EPEVTQTPSHQVTQMGQEVILRCVPISNHLYFYWYRQILGQKVEFLVSFYNNEISEKSEIFDDQFSVERPDGSNFTLKIRSTKLEDSAMYFCVSSEVGPITTGELFFGEGSRLTVL.

This clone was seen repeatedly, ten times or more. This same CDR3 is encoded by further DNA sequences in the sample. The genes are TRBV7-8 and TRBJ1-3; D is unresolved. CDR3 length: 14 residues. The germline V gene has CDR1 SGHVS and CDR2 FQNEAQ. Trimming removed 1 base from V and 2 bases from J, with 6 bases in between. CDR3 sequence reads: CASSLVRPGNTIYF. CDR3 DNA: TGTGCCAGCAGCTTAGTACGACCTGGAAACACCATATATTTT.

The rearrangement uses TRBV7-3 and TRBJ2-5, with D uncertain. This CDR3 is 15 amino acids long. CDR1 SGHTA and CDR2 FQGTGA come from the germline V gene. Trimming pared 1 base from V and 4 bases from J, leaving 13 bases between. Here the CDR3 DNA reads TGTGCCAGCAGCTTAAACTATGGGGTACGAGAGACCCAGTACTTC. Protein: CASSLNYGVRETQYF.

In its sample, this clone was seen once. The same CDR3 arises from other DNA sequences in this sample as well. The V call is TRBV6-5, the J call TRBJ1-2; 10 bases fit TRBD1. V trimming: 9 bases; J trimming: 3 bases; junction bases outside the gene matches: 4. This CDR3 comprises 13 residues. In germline, CDR1 is MNHEY, CDR2 SVGAGI. CDR3 nucleotides: TGTGCCAGTCGGACAGGGGGTTACTATGGCTACACCTTC. This encodes CASRTGGYYGYTF.

This chain joins TRBV12-3 or TRBV12-4 and TRBJ1-1, with 9 bases that match TRBD1. The CDR3 consists of 12 residues. V lost 5 bases, J lost 10 bases, and 5 bases stayed unmatched. Here the CDR3 reads CASSRPGQGAFF. CDR3 coding DNA: TGTGCCAGCAGTCGACCGGGACAGGGAGCTTTCTTT.

The J gene is TRBJ1-1, the V gene TRBV7-2; D might be TRBD1 (5 bases). This CDR3 region has 15 residues. Trimming removed 5 bases at V and 1 base at J, with 14 bases between. Germline V gene sequence: CDR1 SGHTA, CDR2 FQGNSA. Here the CDR3 reads CASSTQGPKNTEAFF. In DNA, the CDR3 is TGTGCCAGCAGCACGCAGGGACCAAAGAACACTGAAGCTTTCTTT.